This is a list of T cell receptor beta chains from one sample in a study of blood T cell repertoires in COVID-19. TCRdb keeps only in-frame clones here, not all; method: immunoSEQ multiplex PCR. The sample records fewer than 100,000 clones, about 87% being singletons. The sequenced sample consisted of peripheral blood. These receptors all come from a human donor with acute or convalescent COVID-19. The donor label of this sample is uncertain. The CDR3 runs from the conserved cysteine through the conserved F or W. The D gene is left open where the match is weak. Clone sizes are given selectively: once, few, many, or a class where the clone is expanded.

TRBV10-3	once	TRBJ1-5	TRBD1	CATRQGPRNQPQHF
TRBV6-5	-	TRBJ1-1	-	CASISRGENTEAFF
TRBV18	-	TRBJ1-2	-	CASSPVVGSSNYGYTF
TRBV7-9	-	TRBJ2-7	-	CASSLKDTTQYF
TRBV7-9	few	TRBJ1-2	TRBD1	CASTHRDSDPLLYGYTF
TRBV5-6	-	TRBJ2-2	TRBD1	CASSLVGTGSTGELFF
TRBV11-3	-	TRBJ1-6	-	CASSLVRNSPLHF
TRBV18	-	TRBJ1-2	-	CASSPLGGGYGYTF
TRBV5-4	-	TRBJ2-1	TRBD2	CASSGLAAYNEQFF
TRBV4-2	-	TRBJ2-2	TRBD2	CASSPRGQRGGPAGELFF
TRBV19	-	TRBJ1-2	-	CASSIRDTSNYGYTF
TRBV30	-	TRBJ1-1	TRBD1	CAWRGDRGQAFF
TRBV4-1	-	TRBJ1-6	-	CASSQEDRTLIPLHF
TRBV3-1/TRBV3-2	-	TRBJ2-7	-	CASSQKGIIYEQYF
TRBV7-2	-	TRBJ1-5	TRBD1	CASSTGTDSLVQHF
TRBV29-1	once	TRBJ2-2	TRBD2	CSVGTSGMGELFF
TRBV18	-	TRBJ2-1	-	CASSPGLQDHNEQFF
TRBV30	-	TRBJ2-1	TRBD2	CAWSVGGGAHEQFF
TRBV18	-	TRBJ2-7	-	CASSLYPPRTGRDEQYF
TRBV6-1	-	TRBJ1-5	TRBD1	CASSEVGQGGYSNQPQHF
TRBV4-3	-	TRBJ2-7	TRBD2	CASSNGLAGSYEQYF
TRBV6-5	once	TRBJ2-4	-	CASSYSREPKNIQYF
TRBV19	-	TRBJ2-1	-	CASTPNGAYNEQFF
TRBV28	few	TRBJ1-2	-	CASSFGEAGYTF
TRBV23-1	-	TRBJ2-7	-	CASRFRGFHEQYF
TRBV5-1	-	TRBJ2-1	TRBD2	CASSVRRLAGGYNEQFF
TRBV6-2/TRBV6-3	-	TRBJ2-5	-	CASSRRRGGETQYF
TRBV19	-	TRBJ2-1	-	CASSMHPTGNEQFF
TRBV4-3	-	TRBJ1-1	-	CASSQGGAGTNTEAFF
TRBV19	-	TRBJ1-4	-	CASSLGPRGEKLFF
TRBV6-5	-	TRBJ2-1	-	CASSWTINNEQFF
TRBV9	-	TRBJ1-1	-	CASSPQQENTEAFF
TRBV2	-	TRBJ1-5	TRBD1	CASSYDRGQPQHF
TRBV11-2	-	TRBJ2-4	-	CASSLTPVADTLAKNIQYF
TRBV18	once	TRBJ1-5	-	CASSPDSNQPQHF
TRBV9	-	TRBJ2-2	TRBD1	CASSVRTGITGELFF
TRBV2	once	TRBJ2-6	TRBD2	CASSASGGALGANVLTF
TRBV15	-	TRBJ2-3	-	CATSRAGKGDSQYF
TRBV6-2/TRBV6-3	-	TRBJ2-7	TRBD1	CASSFTTGQRSGQYF
TRBV2	once	TRBJ1-1	-	CASSEAGKTEAFF
TRBV5-4	-	TRBJ2-5	TRBD1	CASSSQGAGETQYF
TRBV19	-	TRBJ1-5	-	CASRGAGAQNQPQHF
TRBV28	-	TRBJ1-2	TRBD1	CASSPGDRDGYTF
TRBV19	-	TRBJ1-2	-	CASSAAGEPTNYGYTF
TRBV28	-	TRBJ1-4	TRBD1	CASSATHRGGEKLFF
TRBV15	-	TRBJ1-1	TRBD1	CATSRDMRRQGVPEAFF
TRBV30	few	TRBJ1-6	TRBD1	CASRGTVGSYNSPLHF
TRBV5-6	-	TRBJ2-7	TRBD2	CASSLYWGGSYEQYF
TRBV18	-	TRBJ2-5	-	CASSPPLEVETQYF
TRBV10-3	-	TRBJ1-2	TRBD1	CAITLGQSYGYTF
TRBV5-1	-	TRBJ1-1	TRBD1	CASSPDGGDQGAKNTEAFF
TRBV7-6	-	TRBJ2-1	-	CASSPVTSNEQFF
TRBV5-5	-	TRBJ1-4	TRBD1	CASSGTGTANEKLFF
TRBV10-3	-	TRBJ2-6	-	CAISPSGANVLTF